This T cell receptor (beta chain) was found in a study of blood T cell repertoires in COVID-19. The CDR3 extends over 16 amino acids. The germline V gene has CDR1 SGHAT and CDR2 FQNNGV. Trimming pared 5 bases from V and 4 bases from J, leaving 19 bases between. Assay used: immunoSEQ multiplex PCR; TCRdb lists only in-frame clones, some missing. The sample comprises just over 300,000 clones, 80% to 90% of which are singletons, and about 8.9% rests with the top ten. The sequencing input was PBMCs or T cells enriched from blood (not recorded which). This clonotype was sampled from a woman aged 18-29 years who had recovered from COVID-19. V usage is TRBV11-2 and J usage is TRBJ2-3; possibly TRBD1 for D (6 bases). The CDR3 DNA follows: TGTGCCAGCAGCGCAGCCGGGGACGAGGGGGCAGATACGCAGTATTTT. Residues: CASSAAGDEGADTQYF.